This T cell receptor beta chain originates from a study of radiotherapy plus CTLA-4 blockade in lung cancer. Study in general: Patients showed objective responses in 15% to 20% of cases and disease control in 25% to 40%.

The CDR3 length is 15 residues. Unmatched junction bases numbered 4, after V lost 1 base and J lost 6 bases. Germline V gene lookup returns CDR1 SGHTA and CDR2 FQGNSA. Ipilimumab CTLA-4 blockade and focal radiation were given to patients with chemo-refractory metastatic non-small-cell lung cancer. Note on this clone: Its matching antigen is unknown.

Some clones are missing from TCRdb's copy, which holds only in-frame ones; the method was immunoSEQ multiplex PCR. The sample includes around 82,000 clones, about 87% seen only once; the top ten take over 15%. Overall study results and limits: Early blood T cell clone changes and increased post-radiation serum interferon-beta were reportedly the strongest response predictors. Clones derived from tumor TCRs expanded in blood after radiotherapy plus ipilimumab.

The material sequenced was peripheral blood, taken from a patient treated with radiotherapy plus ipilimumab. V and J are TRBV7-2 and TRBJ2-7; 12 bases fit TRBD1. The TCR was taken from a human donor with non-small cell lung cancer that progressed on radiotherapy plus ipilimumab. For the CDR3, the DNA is TGTGCCAGCAGCTTAGTCGGGACAGGGGGCGTCGAGCAGTACTTC. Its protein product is CASSLVGTGGVEQYF.